Below, 21 T cell receptor beta chains from the same sample are listed, as sequenced in a study of beta chain features in type 1 diabetes. Expressed TCRB transcripts were sequenced because the isolated RNA had all been reverse transcribed beforehand. Sequenced by immunoSEQ multiplex PCR; TCRdb stores in-frame clones only, minus some. The table has over 150,000 clones, approximately 8.1% seen once. Sequencing input: central memory CD4+ T cells from blood. Source of these receptors: a man younger than 35 in good health.

This clone has more than one count but fewer than ten. The V call is TRBV6-1, the J call TRBJ1-1; TRBD1 agrees at 9 bases. V was pared by 7 bases and J by 5 bases, with 5 bases of the junction left unmatched. Per the germline V gene, CDR1 is MNHNS and CDR2 is SASEGT. The CDR3 length is 13 residues. The CDR3 region has the DNA TGTGCCAGCAACCGACAGGGGGGGACTGAAGCTTTCTTT. Its protein is CASNRQGGTEAFF.

Regarding this clone: The junction does not match germline at one end; this may be a read error. This chain joins TRBV7-7 and TRBJ2-1; 9 nucleotides align to TRBD2. The germline V gene has CDR1 SSHAT and CDR2 FNYEAQ (reference sequence). The CDR3 loop spans 14 amino acids. This chain's CDR3 is CASSLAGVVNEQFF. In nucleotides, the CDR3 is TGTGCTAGCAGCTTAGCGGGAGTGGTCAATGAGCAGTTCTTC.

This sequence joins TRBV30 and TRBJ1-6; D is perhaps TRBD1 (5 bases). V dropped 3 bases and J dropped 9 bases, with 15 bases sitting between them. The CDR3 extends over 14 amino acids. Germline CDR1 is GTSNPN and CDR2 is SVGIG (reference sequence). The CDR3 sequence is CAWRETAGISPLHF. The CDR3 nucleotides are TGTGCCTGGAGGGAGACAGCTGGAATTTCACCCCTCCACTTT.

The table lists this clone with a few counts. This sequence joins TRBV5-1 and TRBJ1-6; D unresolved. This CDR3 contains 15 residues. V lost 5 bases and J lost 9, with 18 bases in between. CDR1 and CDR2 from the germline V gene are SGHRS and YFSETQ. The CDR3 region is CASRYGPDLGSPLHF. Written as DNA, the CDR3 is TGCGCCAGCAGGTATGGCCCGGACTTGGGTTCACCCCTCCACTTT.

The chain joins TRBV9 to TRBJ1-1; no clear D gene. Deletions cut 0 bases from V and 1 base from J, with 7 bases between. CDR1 is SGDLS and CDR2 is YYNGEE in the germline V gene. The CDR3 spans 14 residues. CDR3 residues: CASSVVSENTEAFF. The CDR3, as DNA: TGTGCCAGCAGCGTAGTATCAGAGAACACTGAAGCTTTCTTT. The variable domain in full, with the rest retrieved from reference TRBV9 and TRBJ1-1, is DSGVTQTPKHLITATGQRVTLRCSPRSGDLSVYWYQQSLDQGLQFLIQYYNGEERAKGNILERFSAQQFPDLHSELNLSSLELGDSALYFCASSVVSENTEAFFGQGTRLTVV.

This clone was detected a few times. This chain connects TRBV10-3 to TRBJ1-3; no reliable D call. Trimming pared 2 bases from V and 9 bases from J, leaving 11 bases between. Per the germline V gene, CDR1 is ENHRY and CDR2 is SYGVKD. This CDR3 has 13 residues. The CDR3 DNA reads TGTGCCATCAGTGAGCCCCGTTCGGGCACCATATATTTT. Its translation is CAISEPRSGTIYF.

This clone turned up a few times. This chain links TRBV6-4 with TRBJ2-1, with D maybe TRBD2 (6 bases). Trimming pared 3 bases from V and 6 bases from J, leaving 12 bases between. In germline, CDR1 is MRHNA, CDR2 SNTAGT. CDR3 length: 14 amino acids. For the CDR3, the DNA is TGTGCCAGCAGTGAGTTTGGACTACGCAATGAGCAGTTCTTC. Its translation: CASSEFGLRNEQFF.

The table lists this clone with a few counts. The chain combines TRBV19 with TRBJ1-2; D perhaps matches TRBD1 (5 bases). Germline lookup yields CDR1 LNHDA and CDR2 SQIVND (reference sequence). V shed 2 bases and J shed 5 bases, with 18 bases lying between them. This CDR3 has 16 amino acids. CDR3 loop: CASSILDTKSAYGYTF. CDR3 nucleotide sequence: TGTGCCAGTAGTATATTGGACACCAAGTCGGCATATGGCTACACCTTC.

This clone was seen only a few times. The chain is built from TRBV11-2 and TRBJ1-1; D unresolved. Germline-derived CDR1 and CDR2 are SGHAT and FQNNGV. The CDR3 is made up of 15 amino acids. V gave up 3 bases and J gave up 1 base, with 12 bases separating them. The CDR3 coding sequence is TGTGCCAGCAGCTTCGGCTGGGCAGGGAACACTGAAGCTTTCTTT. Amino acid sequence: CASSFGWAGNTEAFF. The full variable domain, with the rest looked up from reference TRBV11-2 and TRBJ1-1, is EAGVAQSPRYKIIEKRQSVAFWCNPISGHATLYWYQQILGQGPKLLIQFQNNGVVDDSQLPKDRFSAERLKGVDSTLKIQPAKLEDSAVYLCASSFGWAGNTEAFFGQGTRLTVV.

This clone was observed a handful of times. One end of the junction fails to match germline, which may point to a read error. Different DNA sequences within this sample yield the same CDR3. The genes are TRBV7-8 and TRBJ1-6, with D tentatively TRBD1 (5 bases). The germline gives CDR1 SGHVS, CDR2 FQNEAQ. The CDR3 is 15 residues long. CDR3 amino acids: CASSLGSGLNSPLHF. The CDR3 nucleotides are TGTGCCAGCAGCTTAGGGTCAGGGTTAAATTCGCCCCTCCACTTT. The full variable domain, in which reference TRBV7-8 and TRBJ1-6 provide the parts outside the CDR3, is GAGVSQSPRYKVAKRGQDVALRCDPISGHVSLFWYQQALGQGPEFLTYFQNEAQLDKSGLPSDRFFAERPEGSVSTLKIQRTQQEDSAVYLCASSLGSGLNSPLHFGNGTRLTVT.

The table lists this clone with a few counts. The V gene is TRBV27, the J gene TRBJ1-1, with D possibly matching TRBD1 (6 bases). Trimming pared 6 bases from V and 4 bases from J, leaving 15 bases between. The CDR3 loop spans 14 amino acids. Looked up from germline, CDR1 is MNHEY and CDR2 is SMNVEV (reference sequence). The CDR3 reads CASSSTGLGTEAFF. The CDR3 DNA reads TGTGCCAGCAGCTCTACAGGGCTGGGCACTGAAGCTTTCTTT.

This clone was detected a few times. V and J are TRBV19 and TRBJ2-7; 9 bases are shared with TRBD1. With V trimmed by 6 bases and J by 7 bases, 7 bases remained unmatched. Germline values: CDR1 LNHDA, CDR2 SQIVND (reference sequence). The CDR3 has 13 amino acids. DNA for the CDR3: TGTGCCAGTAGCCGGGACAGGGCGCGAGAGCAGTACTTC. The encoded protein is CASSRDRAREQYF.

In DNA form, the CDR3 reads TGTGCCAGCAGCTACCTAGGAGATACGCAGTATTTT. Translation: CASSYLGDTQYF. The V and J genes are TRBV9 and TRBJ2-3, with no clear D. The CDR3 runs to 12 residues. CDR1 SGDLS and CDR2 YYNGEE come from the germline V gene. Trimming cost V 4 bases and J 5 bases, with 8 bases left between them.

This clone was detected many times. The chain carries TRBV29-1 and TRBJ1-2, with D maybe TRBD1 (5 bases). The CDR3 is 12 residues long. Germline values: CDR1 SQVTM, CDR2 ANQGSEA. The CDR3 reads CSLGGDYGGYTF. The CDR3 region has the DNA TGCAGTCTCGGCGGGGACTACGGTGGCTACACCTTC.

The chain has TRBV7-2 and TRBJ1-4, with unresolved D. The CDR3 length is 14 residues. V dropped 1 base and J dropped 3 bases, with 6 bases sitting between them. Germline V gene sequence: CDR1 SGHTA, CDR2 FQGNSA. CDR3 region: CASSLVRSNEKLFF. CDR3 coding DNA: TGTGCCAGCAGCTTAGTCCGGTCTAATGAAAAACTGTTTTTT.

This chain uses TRBV7-2 with TRBJ1-3; tentatively, D is TRBD1 (6 bases). The V end lost 5 bases, the J end lost 6 bases, and 20 bases lay between the germline ends. Germline CDR1 and CDR2: SGHTA and FQGNSA. The CDR3 contains 16 residues. CDR3 nucleotide sequence: TGTGCCAGCAGCATAAGGGGGGGCAGCCTGTCAAACACCATATATTTT. Translating gives CASSIRGGSLSNTIYF. The full variable domain, its missing parts supplied by reference TRBV7-2 and TRBJ1-3, is GAGVSQSPSNKVTEKGKDVELRCDPISGHTALYWYRQSLGQGLEFLIYFQGNSAPDKSGLPSDRFSAERTGGSVSTLTIQRTQQEDSAVYLCASSIRGGSLSNTIYFGEGSWLTVV.

Written as DNA, the CDR3 is TGTGCCAGCAGCTTTGATGAGCAAGAGACCCAGTACTTC. Translation: CASSFDEQETQYF. The chain carries TRBV11-1 and TRBJ2-5; D gene ambiguous. V was cut by 3 bases and J by 2 bases, with 7 bases left in between. The length of the CDR3 is 13 residues. Germline V gene lookup returns CDR1 SGHAT and CDR2 FQDESV (reference sequence).

The chain joins TRBV6-1 to TRBJ2-1, with 12 bases fitting TRBD2. The V gene end was trimmed by 1 base and the J gene end by 10 bases; junction bases not matched to a gene: 2. Germline V gene data show CDR1 as MNHNS and CDR2 as SASEGT. The CDR3 contains 14 residues. The CDR3 loop is CASSEGLAGGEQFF. CDR3 DNA sequence: TGTGCCAGCAGTGAAGGGCTAGCGGGAGGGGAGCAGTTCTTC.

This clone turned up a few times. The gene calls are TRBV28 and TRBJ1-1; TRBD1 is a possible D gene (6 bases). V was clipped by 6 bases and J by 10 bases, with 18 bases between them. The CDR3 totals 13 residues. Germline V gene data show CDR1 as MDHEN and CDR2 as SYDVKM. Here the CDR3 reads CASRRNGQSVAFF. For the CDR3, the DNA is TGTGCCAGCAGACGGAACGGACAGTCTGTAGCTTTCTTT.

Many counts were recorded for this clone. The chain carries TRBV15 and TRBJ2-5, with 11 bases matching TRBD2. CDR3 size: 15 residues. The V and J ends lost 0 bases and 5 bases, in that order; junction bases with no gene match: 2. Germline CDR1 LNHNV, CDR2 YYDKDF (reference sequence). DNA for the CDR3: TGTGCCACCAGCAGAGACACTAGCGGGGGTGAGACCCAGTACTTC. Translation: CATSRDTSGGETQYF.

J is TRBJ2-1 and V is TRBV15; perhaps TRBD1 as D (6 bases). The CDR3 covers 16 residues. Germline CDR1 is LNHNV and CDR2 is YYDKDF (reference sequence). The germline V and J ends were trimmed by 6 bases and 1 base, with 16 bases remaining between them. CDR3 nucleotides: TGTGCCACCAGTACCCTTACAGGGCAGTCCTACAATGAGCAGTTCTTC. Protein: CATSTLTGQSYNEQFF. Together with reference TRBV15 and TRBJ2-1, the CDR3 gives the full variable domain: DAMVIQNPRYQVTQFGKPVTLSCSQTLNHNVMYWYQQKSSQAPKLLFHYYDKDFNNEADTPDNFQSRRPNTSFCFLDIRSPGLGDTAMYLCATSTLTGQSYNEQFFGPGTRLTVL.